Shown below are 30 T cell receptor beta chains from a single sample sequenced in a study of blood T cell repertoires in COVID-19. Measured with immunoSEQ multiplex PCR; TCRdb has only the in-frame clones, and not every one. Altogether tens of thousands of clones are present, 87% being singletons, with the ten largest covering 15% to 17%. The sequenced material came from peripheral blood. Receptor source: a man in his sixties with active COVID-19.

This rearrangement joins TRBV28 to TRBJ2-7, with D unresolved. V shed 6 bases and J shed 3 bases, with 6 bases lying between them. Germline values: CDR1 MDHEN, CDR2 SYDVKM. CDR3 length: 11 amino acids. CDR3 amino acids: CASRGDYEQYF. CDR3 sequence (DNA): TGTGCCAGCAGGGGCGACTACGAGCAGTACTTC. Variable domain in full (rest from reference TRBV28 and TRBJ2-7): DVKVTQSSRYLVKRTGEKVFLECVQDMDHENMFWYRQDPGLGLRLIYFSYDVKMKEKGDIPEGYSVSREKKERFSLILESASTNQTSMYLCASRGDYEQYFGPGTRLTVT.

The chain carries TRBV14 and TRBJ2-2, with 7 bases aligning to TRBD2. CDR1 SGHDN and CDR2 FVKESK come from the germline V gene. Trimming removed 1 base from V and 4 bases from J; junction bases left unmatched: 12. The CDR3 runs to 18 residues. In DNA, the CDR3 is TGTGCCAGCAGCCAAGGGCTGAGCAGGACTAGAGGCACCGGGGAGCTGTTTTTT. This sequence encodes CASSQGLSRTRGTGELFF. Full variable domain (remainder filled in from reference TRBV14 and TRBJ2-2): EAGVTQFPSHSVIEKGQTVTLRCDPISGHDNLYWYRRVMGKEIKFLLHFVKESKQDESGMPNNRFLAERTGGTYSTLKVQPAELEDSGVYFCASSQGLSRTRGTGELFFGEGSRLTVL.

The chain combines TRBV19 with TRBJ1-2, with TRBD1 as a possible D gene (6 bases). This CDR3 has 14 residues. Germline lookup yields CDR1 LNHDA and CDR2 SQIVND (reference sequence). V was clipped by 6 bases and J by 0 bases, with 11 bases between them. The DNA for the CDR3 is TGTGCCAGTAGAGGGACACCTTCTAACTATGGCTACACCTTC. It translates to CASRGTPSNYGYTF.

The gene calls are TRBV11-3 and TRBJ1-1, with 7 positions matching TRBD1. This CDR3 region has 15 residues. V was clipped by 0 bases and J by 4 bases; unmatched bases: 5. Per germline, CDR1 SGHNT and CDR2 YENEEA. DNA for the CDR3: TGTGCCAGCAGCTTAGATCCTACAGGGGCCACTGAAGCTTTCTTT. It yields the protein CASSLDPTGATEAFF.

The genes are TRBV19 and TRBJ2-7; the match to TRBD1 covers 9 bases. Germline V gene lookup returns CDR1 LNHDA and CDR2 SQIVND (reference sequence). J lost 2 bases, V lost 5 bases, and 4 bases had no gene match. This CDR3 spans 14 amino acids. The CDR3 nucleotides are TGTGCCAGTAGTGGCAACAGGGGGCCCTACGAGCAGTACTTC. Translation: CASSGNRGPYEQYF.

With respect to this clone: A junction boundary mismatches the germline segment, possibly from a read error. The chain recombines TRBV3-1 (or the pseudogene TRBV3-2) with TRBJ2-5; 9 nucleotides line up with TRBD2. Germline loops: CDR1 LGHDT, CDR2 YNNKEL (reference sequence). This CDR3 spans 15 amino acids. CDR3 in amino acids: CASSQASGIRETQYF. As DNA, the CDR3 is TGTGCCAGCAGTCAAGCTAGCGGGATCAGAGAGACCCAGTACTTC.

A few counts support this clone. This chain uses TRBV19 with TRBJ1-5, with TRBD1 matching over 9 bases. With 7 bases clipped from V and 7 bases from J, the junction kept 8 bases outside the gene matches. The CDR3 length is 14 residues. Germline lookup yields CDR1 LNHDA and CDR2 SQIVND (reference sequence). CDR3 residues: CASTPGQGVQPQHF. CDR3 in DNA: TGTGCCAGTACCCCGGGACAGGGCGTCCAGCCCCAGCATTTT.

V usage is TRBV6-5 and J usage is TRBJ2-3; D is possibly TRBD1 (6 bases). CDR1 is MNHEY, CDR2 SVGAGI, per germline. The germline V and J ends were trimmed by 6 bases and 5 bases, with 15 bases remaining between them. CDR3 length: 14 amino acids. CDR3 coding DNA: TGTGCCAGCAGGGCGGACAGCACGGGAGATACGCAGTATTTT. The encoded protein is CASRADSTGDTQYF.

This clone was counted only a few times. The rearrangement uses TRBV6-4 and TRBJ1-1, with 7 nucleotides matching TRBD1. The CDR3 length is 12 residues. V shed 2 bases, J shed 7 bases, and the junction held 1 base outside the gene matches. Germline CDR1 and CDR2: MRHNA and SNTAGT. The CDR3 region is CASSDRTGEAFF. The CDR3 bases are TGTGCCAGCAGTGACCGGACAGGTGAAGCTTTCTTT.

The chain uses TRBV4-1 and TRBJ1-6; TRBD1 agrees at 7 bases. The CDR3 runs to 15 residues. Trimming took 5 bases from V and 8 from J; bases not matched to a gene: 9. The germline CDR1 and CDR2 sequences are MGHRA and YSYEKL. CDR3 nucleotides: TGCGCCAGCAGCTCGGCCGGGACAGCAGATTCACCCCTCCACTTT. It translates to CASSSAGTADSPLHF.

The V call is TRBV7-2, the J call TRBJ1-5; D ambiguous. Between the trimmed V and J ends, which lost 1 base and 6 bases, there was a span of 7 bases. CDR3 length equals 13 residues. Germline V gene data show CDR1 as SGHTA and CDR2 as FQGNSA. The CDR3 sequence is CASSLGQVQPQHF. The CDR3 nucleotides are TGTGCCAGCAGCTTAGGCCAGGTTCAGCCCCAGCATTTT.

The chain carries TRBV11-2 and TRBJ2-3; maybe TRBD1 (5 bases). The ends were cut back, 5 bases at V and 3 bases at J, with 6 bases in the middle. This CDR3 has 12 amino acids. Germline-derived CDR1 and CDR2 are SGHAT and FQNNGV. The CDR3 here is CASSPGTDTQYF. The CDR3 region has the DNA TGTGCCAGCAGCCCAGGGACAGATACGCAGTATTTT.

The rearrangement uses TRBV11-2 and TRBJ2-5; 12 bases are shared with TRBD2. Germline V gives CDR1 SGHAT, CDR2 FQNNGV. The CDR3 spans 14 residues. The J segment lost 6 bases and the V segment lost 4 bases, leaving 3 bases of the junction unmatched. The CDR3 here is CASSSTSGRQTQYF. CDR3 nucleotide sequence: TGTGCCAGCAGCTCGACTAGCGGGAGACAGACCCAGTACTTC.

This rearrangement joins TRBV19 to TRBJ1-3; D gene uncertain. This CDR3 is 15 amino acids long. Germline lookup yields CDR1 LNHDA and CDR2 SQIVND (reference sequence). V was clipped by 5 bases and J by 0 bases, with 11 bases between them. The CDR3, as DNA: TGTGCCAGTAGTTTAGGACGGAGCTCTGGAAACACCATATATTTT. Translated, it gives CASSLGRSSGNTIYF.

The count of this clone is one. The chain links TRBV6-2 or TRBV6-3 to TRBJ2-7; D may be TRBD1 (5 bases). Trimming removed 0 bases at V and 9 bases at J, with 6 bases between. CDR3 length: 11 residues. Germline lookup yields CDR1 MNHEY and CDR2 SVGEGT. CDR3 sequence (DNA): TGTGCCAGCAGTTACTCGGGGCGGCAGTACTTC. Translation gives CASSYSGRQYF.

This rearrangement joins TRBV10-3 to TRBJ2-1, with TRBD2 matching 9 bases. With 0 bases clipped from V and 10 bases from J, the junction kept 10 bases outside the gene matches. The CDR3 extends over 16 amino acids. Germline V gene data show CDR1 as ENHRY and CDR2 as SYGVKD. The DNA for the CDR3 is TGTGCCATCAGTGAGTCGATTAGGCGGGGGGGCGCCGAGCAGTTCTTC. This translates into CAISESIRRGGAEQFF.

This clone was observed a few times. The CDR3 region is CASSSGQGVYEQYF. The CDR3 coding sequence is TGTGCCAGCAGCTCCGGACAGGGGGTTTACGAGCAGTACTTC. This chain uses TRBV7-9 with TRBJ2-7; 10 nucleotides match TRBD1. The CDR3 length is 14 residues. CDR1 is SEHNR, CDR2 FQNEAQ, per germline (reference sequence). V gave up 4 bases and J gave up 4 bases; unmatched junction bases: 4.

Only a few counts were recorded for this clone. The chain couples TRBV4-3 to TRBJ2-7; D might be TRBD1 (5 bases). In germline, CDR1 is LGHNA, CDR2 YSLEER. V was clipped by 2 bases and J by 9 bases, with 11 bases between them. The CDR3 runs to 12 residues. The CDR3 sequence: CASSQYQGPQYF. The CDR3 nucleotides read TGCGCCAGCAGCCAATATCAGGGCCCGCAGTACTTC.

This clone was detected only once. This chain connects TRBV5-1 to TRBJ2-1; 10 bases agree with TRBD2. V shed 0 bases and J 5 bases; nucleotides not matched to a gene: 5. Germline V gene data show CDR1 as SGHRS and CDR2 as YFSETQ. CDR3 length: 16 residues. The CDR3 protein is CASSLVLAGSHNEQFF. The CDR3 nucleotides are TGCGCCAGCAGCTTGGTACTAGCGGGATCCCACAATGAGCAGTTCTTC.

This clone was counted a single time. This chain links TRBV5-4 with TRBJ2-2; 9 nucleotides match TRBD1. The CDR3 covers 15 residues. Trimming at V came to 1 base and at J to 4 bases, leaving 2 bases not matched to a gene. The germline CDR1 and CDR2 sequences are SGHNT and YYREEE (reference sequence). CDR3 amino acids: CASSLYRGPTGELFF. CDR3 nucleotide sequence: TGTGCCAGCAGCTTGTACAGGGGGCCCACCGGGGAGCTGTTTTTT.

The rearrangement uses TRBV6-6 and TRBJ2-1, with 11 bases identical to TRBD2. The germline CDR1 and CDR2 sequences are MNHNY and SVGAGI (reference sequence). V lost 6 bases to trimming and J lost 5 bases; unmatched junction nucleotides: 6. There are 15 residues in the CDR3. The CDR3 loop reads CASRLAGEGHNEQFF. DNA of the CDR3: TGTGCCAGCAGACTAGCGGGGGAGGGGCACAATGAGCAGTTCTTC.

The chain recombines TRBV7-3 with TRBJ2-1; TRBD2 agrees at 7 bases. This CDR3 has 15 amino acids. V shed 0 bases and J 5 bases; nucleotides not matched to a gene: 4. Germline V lookup: CDR1 SGHTA, CDR2 FQGTGA. The CDR3 DNA follows: TGTGCCAGCAGCTTAACCGCGGGACTAAACAATGAGCAGTTCTTC. Its protein product is CASSLTAGLNNEQFF.

This clone appeared once. J is TRBJ1-5 and V is TRBV19, with 7 bases identical to TRBD1. This CDR3 has 16 residues. From germline, CDR1 is LNHDA and CDR2 SQIVND (reference sequence). V was pared by 7 bases and J by 0 bases, with 9 bases of the junction left unmatched. The CDR3 nucleotides read TGTGCCAGTAACAAGGGGGCGACAGATAGCAATCAGCCCCAGCATTTT. Its translation: CASNKGATDSNQPQHF.

The V gene is TRBV19, the J gene TRBJ2-7; 8 bases are shared with TRBD2. This CDR3 is built from 16 residues. Germline V gives CDR1 LNHDA, CDR2 SQIVND (reference sequence). Germline trimming cut 3 bases from V and 5 bases from J; bases unmatched to any gene: 12. Here the CDR3 reads CASSIYPSGGPNEQYF. The CDR3 nucleotides are TGTGCCAGTAGTATCTACCCTTCGGGAGGGCCCAACGAGCAGTACTTC.

This clone came up once. The CDR3 protein is CASSKPGQGTFEQYF. Here the CDR3 DNA reads TGTGCCAGCAGTAAACCGGGACAGGGTACGTTCGAGCAGTACTTC. The chain joins TRBV6-5 to TRBJ2-7; 9 bases line up with TRBD1. V was clipped by 5 bases and J by 6 bases; unmatched bases: 11. This CDR3 is 15 amino acids long. The germline gives CDR1 MNHEY, CDR2 SVGAGI.

The rearrangement joins TRBV10-1 to TRBJ1-1; D not certain. The CDR3 runs to 13 residues. Trimming cost V 5 bases and J 4 bases, with 11 bases left between them. Germline lookup yields CDR1 WNHNN and CDR2 SYGVQD (reference sequence). The CDR3, as DNA: TGCGCCAGCAGTCCGGTGCGGGGCACTGAAGCTTTCTTT. Protein sequence: CASSPVRGTEAFF.

V and J are TRBV19 and TRBJ2-2, with 7 positions matching TRBD1. V shed 6 bases, J shed 3 bases, and the junction held 10 bases outside the gene matches. The CDR3 extends over 16 amino acids. Germline V gene data show CDR1 as LNHDA and CDR2 as SQIVND (reference sequence). The CDR3 DNA is TGTGCCAGTAGCCTCTCTGACAGGGTTCACACCGGGGAGCTGTTTTTT. This sequence encodes CASSLSDRVHTGELFF.

The rearrangement uses TRBV7-8 and TRBJ1-4, with 9 bases lining up with TRBD1. This CDR3 has 15 residues. The germline V gene has CDR1 SGHVS and CDR2 FQNEAQ. J was trimmed by 7 bases and V by 4 bases; bases with no gene match: 7. The CDR3: CASSSTGGAGEKLFF. CDR3 DNA sequence: TGTGCCAGCAGCTCTACAGGGGGCGCGGGTGAAAAACTGTTTTTT.

This clone has more than one count but fewer than ten. V and J are TRBV19 and TRBJ1-4, with D unclear. CDR1 is LNHDA and CDR2 is SQIVND in the germline V gene (reference sequence). Trimming left V 5 bases short and J 0 bases short, with 10 bases between. The CDR3 loop spans 15 amino acids. In DNA form, the CDR3 reads TGTGCCAGTAGTCTGAACCGGGCAACTAATGAAAAACTGTTTTTT. Translating gives CASSLNRATNEKLFF. Complete variable domain (other parts from reference TRBV19 and TRBJ1-4): DGGITQSPKYLFRKEGQNVTLSCEQNLNHDAMYWYRQDPGQGLRLIYYSQIVNDFQKGDIAEGYSVSREKKESFPLTVTSAQKNPTAFYLCASSLNRATNEKLFFGSGTQLSVL.

J is TRBJ2-7 and V is TRBV5-1, with 10 nucleotides matching TRBD2. With V trimmed by 3 bases and J by 6 bases, 9 bases remained unmatched. CDR1 and CDR2 (germline): SGHRS, YFSETQ. The CDR3 is 15 amino acids. Here the CDR3 DNA reads TGCGCCAGCAGCTATACCGGGACTAGCGAAACCGAGCAGTACTTC. Encoded protein: CASSYTGTSETEQYF.